Below, one TCR beta chain is given with its context. In the authors' methods: Estimates of nucleated cell counts were drawn from the amplification of reference gene primers. Produced via immunoSEQ multiplex PCR; TCRdb's table is partial and in-frame only. Clone size and the V and J calls come from that table; the DNA yielded D and trimming. The sample shows 130,000 or so clones, around 89% of them seen only once. This specimen comes from a study of blood T cell repertoires in COVID-19. In the study overall: Researchers got acute and convalescent COVID-19 samples from the United States, Italy and Spain. PBMCs, B-cell-depleted T cells, or T cells were the source of the cDNA or gDNA that made up the material.

The receptor was derived from a man aged 50 or older with active or convalescent COVID-19. The specimen sequenced was peripheral blood.

The DNA of the CDR3 is TGTGCCAGCAGTAAGCCGGGGACAGGGGGCACTGAAGCTTTCTTT. Translating gives CASSKPGTGGTEAFF. The chain employs TRBV7-2 and TRBJ1-1, with TRBD1 matching 11 bases. V gave up 6 bases and J gave up 4 bases; unmatched junction bases: 7. Germline V gene data show CDR1 as SGHTA and CDR2 as FQGNSA. The CDR3 covers 15 residues.